These 24 T cell receptor beta chains originate from one sample sequenced in a study of blood T cell repertoires in COVID-19. Produced via immunoSEQ multiplex PCR; TCRdb's table is partial and in-frame only. This table holds a few hundred thousand clones, around 90% found once. Sequencing was done on a sample of peripheral blood. These receptors all stem from a woman aged 40 to 55 with acute or convalescent COVID-19.

The table lists this clone with a count of one. The V gene is TRBV2, the J gene TRBJ2-1; a possible D gene is TRBD2 (5 bases). This CDR3 contains 13 residues. The germline CDR1 and CDR2 sequences are SNHLY and FYNNEI. V was cut by 0 bases and J by 14 bases, with 14 bases left in between. This CDR3 reads CASSEAPASREFF. CDR3 DNA sequence: TGTGCCAGCAGTGAAGCGCCGGCCTCGAGGGAGTTCTTC.

The chain has TRBV4-1 and TRBJ2-5; 14 nucleotides align to TRBD2. The germline V gene has CDR1 MGHRA and CDR2 YSYEKL. The CDR3 is 17 residues long. J was trimmed by 9 bases and V by 0 bases; bases with no gene match: 9. The CDR3 DNA reads as TGCGCCAGCAGCCAAGATGGATTGACTAGCGGGGGGGCGGCCCAGTACTTC. Translation gives CASSQDGLTSGGAAQYF.

This clone was observed a single time. The J gene is TRBJ1-2, the V gene TRBV19, with a weak D call TRBD1 (5 bases). Germline V gene sequence: CDR1 LNHDA, CDR2 SQIVND (reference sequence). The CDR3 covers 12 residues. Trimming took off 4 bases at V and 4 bases at J, with 7 bases between the two ends. DNA of the CDR3: TGTGCCAGTAGTAAGGGGCTCTATGGCTACACCTTC. Translated: CASSKGLYGYTF.

V and J are TRBV19 and TRBJ1-4, with D possibly TRBD1 on 5 matching bases. The CDR3 runs to 14 residues. The germline CDR1 and CDR2 sequences are LNHDA and SQIVND (reference sequence). V lost 3 bases to trimming and J lost 3 bases, with 8 bases between them. CDR3 loop: CASSIFRANEKLFF. The CDR3 DNA reads TGTGCCAGTAGTATCTTCAGGGCTAATGAAAAACTGTTTTTT.

This clone was recorded once. This rearrangement joins TRBV10-1 to TRBJ1-1; D is undetermined. Trimming took off 0 bases at V and 6 bases at J, with 14 bases between the two ends. The CDR3 runs to 15 residues. CDR1 is WNHNN and CDR2 is SYGVQD in the germline V gene (reference sequence). The chain's CDR3 is CASSESTQSPPEAFF. The CDR3 DNA follows: TGCGCCAGCAGTGAGTCGACACAGAGTCCTCCTGAAGCTTTCTTT.

The chain has TRBV27 and TRBJ1-6, with D perhaps TRBD1 (5 bases). Trimming removed 6 bases at V and 9 bases at J, with 18 bases between. Germline V gene sequence: CDR1 MNHEY, CDR2 SMNVEV (reference sequence). The CDR3 loop spans 15 amino acids. In nucleotides, the CDR3 is TGTGCCAGCAGCTCATTGGGGGGTCAGGGTTCACCCCTCCACTTT. It specifies CASSSLGGQGSPLHF.

The table lists this clone with a count of one. This chain joins TRBV6-4 and TRBJ2-1; 14 bases line up with TRBD2. The length of the CDR3 is 17 residues. V shed 2 bases, J shed 5 bases, and the junction held 5 bases outside the gene matches. Germline V gene lookup returns CDR1 MRHNA and CDR2 SNTAGT. CDR3 nucleotides: TGTGCCAGCAGTGACCTGGGACTAGCGGGGGTGAACAATGAGCAGTTCTTC. It translates to CASSDLGLAGVNNEQFF.

The rearrangement joins TRBV6-5 to TRBJ1-3, with D perhaps matching TRBD1 (6 bases). Germline-derived CDR1 and CDR2 are MNHEY and SVGAGI. Deletions cut 6 bases from V and 4 bases from J, with 13 bases between. The CDR3 covers 14 residues. CDR3 sequence: CASRPQGAGNTIYF. For the CDR3, the DNA is TGTGCCAGCAGACCACAGGGAGCGGGAAACACCATATATTTT.

The J gene is TRBJ1-1, the V gene TRBV18; weak D call: TRBD1 (6 bases). Trimming removed 2 bases from V and 0 bases from J, with 19 bases in between. Germline V gene data show CDR1 as KGHSH and CDR2 as LQKENI. The CDR3 consists of 18 residues. The chain's CDR3 is CASSPYSGGSYMNTEAFF. For the CDR3, the DNA is TGTGCCAGCTCACCATATTCGGGGGGCTCGTACATGAACACTGAAGCTTTCTTT.

Remarks on this clone: Other DNA sequences in this sample translate to the same CDR3. This chain connects TRBV7-2 to TRBJ2-5, with D maybe TRBD2 (6 bases). The germline CDR1 and CDR2 sequences are SGHTA and FQGNSA. Trimming pared 0 bases from V and 2 bases from J, leaving 7 bases between. CDR3 length: 14 amino acids. The CDR3 nucleotides read TGTGCCAGCAGCTTAGCGGGGGGACAAGAGACCCAGTACTTC. It is translated as CASSLAGGQETQYF.

This chain uses TRBV18 with TRBJ2-7, with D possibly TRBD1 on 5 matching bases. Germline lookup yields CDR1 KGHSH and CDR2 LQKENI. The germline V and J ends were trimmed by 3 bases and 6 bases, with 15 bases remaining between them. The CDR3 spans 14 residues. The CDR3 nucleotides read TGTGCCAGCTCACCTGGCGCAGGGATCGGCGAGCAGTACGTC. Encoded protein: CASSPGAGIGEQYV.

This chain connects TRBV18 to TRBJ2-1; 8 bases match TRBD1. The CDR3 covers 15 residues. Germline V CDR1 and CDR2: KGHSH, LQKENI. Unmatched junction bases numbered 7, after V lost 4 bases and J lost 5 bases. In nucleotides, the CDR3 is TGTGCCAGCTCACTCCGGGACAGGCTAAACAATGAGCAGTTCTTC. Protein: CASSLRDRLNNEQFF.

This clone has just one count. The chain couples TRBV10-2 to TRBJ2-7; D call uncertain. From germline, CDR1 is WSHSY and CDR2 SAAADI. Between the trimmed V and J ends, which lost 0 bases and 3 bases, there was a span of 6 bases. The CDR3 is 13 amino acids. The CDR3 nucleotides are TGCGCCAGCAGTGAGTCGGTTAGCTACGAGCAGTACGTC. Amino acid sequence: CASSESVSYEQYV.

V usage is TRBV4-2 and J usage is TRBJ1-1; TRBD1 matches 7 bases. The germline gives CDR1 LGHNA, CDR2 YNFKEQ. The junction had 6 bases not matched to a gene; V was cut back by 3 bases and J by 5 bases. The CDR3 is 14 residues long. CDR3 residues: CASSHPGQRTEAFF. DNA of the CDR3: TGTGCCAGCAGCCATCCGGGACAGAGAACTGAAGCTTTCTTT.

This clone has just one count. The chain has TRBV5-5 and TRBJ2-2; D unclear. The germline CDR1 and CDR2 sequences are SGHKS and YYEKEE (reference sequence). This CDR3 is built from 14 residues. The V and J ends lost 0 bases and 6 bases respectively, with 9 bases between them. The CDR3 sequence: CASSLAGRAGELFF. The CDR3 DNA is TGTGCCAGCAGCTTGGCCGGTCGGGCCGGGGAGCTGTTTTTT. Full variable domain (missing parts from reference TRBV5-5 and TRBJ2-2): DAGVTQSPTHLIKTRGQQVTLRCSPISGHKSVSWYQQVLGQGPQFIFQYYEKEERGRGNFPDRFSARQFPNYSSELNVNALLLGDSALYLCASSLAGRAGELFFGEGSRLTVL.

The rearrangement uses TRBV11-2 and TRBJ1-5; 8 bases agree with TRBD1. The CDR3 consists of 15 residues. Germline CDR1 and CDR2: SGHAT and FQNNGV. Unmatched junction bases numbered 9, after V lost 5 bases and J lost 6 bases. The CDR3, as DNA: TGTGCCAGCAGCCCCGGACAGGGTCCCCTTCAGCCCCAGCATTTT. It is translated as CASSPGQGPLQPQHF.

V is TRBV9 and J is TRBJ1-2, with D perhaps matching TRBD1 (5 bases). This CDR3 is built from 13 residues. V was trimmed by 3 bases and J by 4 bases, leaving 10 bases between them. Germline V gene lookup returns CDR1 SGDLS and CDR2 YYNGEE. The CDR3 here is CASSAGGFYGYTF. The CDR3 nucleotides read TGTGCCAGCAGCGCCGGGGGGTTCTATGGCTACACCTTC.

This clone was seen just once. The chain employs TRBV9 and TRBJ2-5; no firm D call. Germline assignment: CDR1 SGDLS and CDR2 YYNGEE. The CDR3 runs to 11 residues. V was trimmed by 3 bases and J by 4 bases, leaving 4 bases between them. The DNA for the CDR3 is TGTGCCAGCAGCGGCGGAGAGACCCAGTACTTC. Translating it yields CASSGGETQYF.

The gene calls are TRBV3-1 (or the pseudogene TRBV3-2) and TRBJ2-3; TRBD2 matches 8 bases. Germline assignment: CDR1 LGHDT and CDR2 YNNKEL (reference sequence). J was trimmed by 8 bases and V by 4 bases; bases with no gene match: 17. This CDR3 contains 17 residues. This chain's CDR3 is CASSPRGSGATARTQYF. CDR3 nucleotides: TGTGCCAGCAGCCCCCGTGGTAGCGGGGCAACGGCACGTACGCAGTATTTT.

V gene TRBV30 combines with J gene TRBJ1-6; D possibly corresponds to TRBD1 (6 bases). CDR3 size: 14 residues. Germline lookup yields CDR1 GTSNPN and CDR2 SVGIG (reference sequence). Deletions cut 3 bases from V and 9 bases from J, with 15 bases between. The CDR3 nucleotides are TGTGCCTGGAGGGACAGCCTGCGGAGTTCACCCCTCCACTTT. Translating it yields CAWRDSLRSSPLHF.

The gene calls are TRBV6-2 or TRBV6-3 and TRBJ2-7; 11 bases are a match to TRBD2. V shed 6 bases and J 0 bases; nucleotides not matched to a gene: 10. The CDR3 runs to 17 residues. CDR1 and CDR2 from the germline V gene are MNHEY and SVGEGT. The DNA of the CDR3 is TGTGCCAGCAGCCTAGGATCGACTAGCGGGGTCTCCTACGAGCAGTACGTC. Amino acids: CASSLGSTSGVSYEQYV.

This rearrangement joins TRBV6-5 to TRBJ1-1, with no clear D. Germline V gene lookup returns CDR1 MNHEY and CDR2 SVGAGI. The CDR3 sequence is 12 residues long. V dropped 7 bases and J dropped 4 bases, with 10 bases sitting between them. CDR3 bases: TGTGCCAGCATGGCGGAGAGCACTGAAGCTTTCTTT. This encodes CASMAESTEAFF.

The V and J genes are TRBV18 and TRBJ2-1; TRBD1 matches at 8 bases. The length of the CDR3 is 17 residues. V trimming: 1 base; J trimming: 3 bases; junction bases outside the gene matches: 8. Germline CDR1 reads KGHSH; CDR2 reads LQKENI. CDR3 coding DNA: TGTGCCAGCTCACCACGGGAGACAGGGGCGTTCTACAATGAGCAGTTCTTC. Encoded protein: CASSPRETGAFYNEQFF. Supplemented by reference TRBV18 and TRBJ2-1, the full variable domain reads NAGVMQNPRHLVRRRGQEARLRCSPMKGHSHVYWYRQLPEEGLKFMVYLQKENIIDESGMPKERFSAEFPKEGPSILRIQQVVRGDSAAYFCASSPRETGAFYNEQFFGPGTRLTVL.

The chain employs TRBV4-1 and TRBJ1-2; D is ambiguous. This CDR3 is 15 amino acids long. The germline V gene encodes CDR1 MGHRA and CDR2 YSYEKL. With 1 base removed from V and 4 bases from J, the gap between germline ends came to 13 bases. The CDR3 region is CASSQGAVEGYGYTF. The CDR3 DNA reads TGCGCCAGCAGCCAAGGGGCAGTAGAGGGCTATGGCTACACCTTC.